This T cell receptor beta chain was observed in a study of response to subunit inactivated influenza vaccine. This clonotype was found a few times. What it binds is not known. TCRdb reprocessed the RT-PCR reads with MiXCR, giving one entry per CDR3 protein. The sample records hundreds of thousands of distinct CDR3 sequences, over 10% being singletons. Whole-study findings and limits: Few new T cells, the authors suggested, are recruited by each seasonal influenza vaccination.

Trimming removed 5 bases from V and 14 bases from J; junction bases left unmatched: 7. CDR1 and CDR2 from the germline V gene are MNHEY and SVGEGT. The CDR3 extends over 12 amino acids. This receptor was taken from a man in his fifties who received an inactivated influenza vaccine. The chain has TRBV6-2 or TRBV6-3 and TRBJ2-1, with TRBD1 matching 9 bases. The sample was PBMCs from blood, taken about 40 days after vaccination. The CDR3 loop is CASSRSGQGKFF. The CDR3 nucleotides read TGTGCCAGCAGTCGGTCGGGACAGGGAAAGTTCTTC.